A single sample gave rise to the 32 T cell receptor beta chains below, sequenced in a study of T cell responses to AZD1222 COVID-19 vaccine. Clones were read by immunoSEQ multiplex PCR, and TCRdb kept only the in-frame ones, dropping some. The table shows about 100,000 clones, with 80% to 95% occurring only once. Sequences were derived from peripheral blood, sampled on day 0 of AZD1222 vaccination. These receptors originate from an adult in good health.

This clone has only one observation. The J gene is TRBJ1-1, the V gene TRBV28, with D perhaps matching TRBD1 (6 bases). This CDR3 is 13 amino acids long. Looked up from germline, CDR1 is MDHEN and CDR2 is SYDVKM. The V and J ends lost 5 bases and 2 bases respectively, with 9 bases between them. CDR3 in amino acids: CASSRQVNTEAFF. CDR3 nucleotides: TGTGCCAGCAGTCGACAGGTTAACACTGAAGCTTTCTTT.

This sequence joins TRBV19 and TRBJ1-2; a possible D gene is TRBD1 (6 bases). Trimming shortened V by 3 bases and J by 4 bases, and 9 bases separated the two germline ends. There are 13 residues in the CDR3. The V gene's germline CDR1 is LNHDA and CDR2 SQIVND (reference sequence). This chain's CDR3 is CASSIRTAYGYTF. The CDR3 bases are TGTGCCAGTAGTATTAGGACAGCCTATGGCTACACCTTC.

The chain combines TRBV7-8 with TRBJ2-2; 11 nucleotides align to TRBD2. The length of the CDR3 is 19 residues. V shed 3 bases and J 3 bases; nucleotides not matched to a gene: 12. Germline loops: CDR1 SGHVS, CDR2 FQNEAQ. The CDR3 nucleotides are TGTGCCAGCAGCTTGACCGGGACTAGCGGAGACGAGGACACCGGGGAGCTGTTTTTT. Encoded protein: CASSLTGTSGDEDTGELFF.

This clone was counted a single time. This chain joins TRBV4-2 and TRBJ2-6, with D unclear. V dropped 3 bases and J dropped 1 base, with 7 bases sitting between them. CDR1 is LGHNA, CDR2 YNFKEQ, per germline. The CDR3 runs to 15 residues. In DNA, the CDR3 is TGTGCCAGCAGCCAGACCGCTTCTGGGGCCAACGTCCTGACTTTC. Its translation is CASSQTASGANVLTF.

The CDR3 bases are TGTGCCAGCAGTTTTCGGCTAACCGGTGAGCAGTTCTTC. Translated, it gives CASSFRLTGEQFF. The rearrangement links TRBV28 to TRBJ2-1, with D uncertain. Trimming took off 3 bases at V and 9 bases at J, with 12 bases between the two ends. The germline gives CDR1 MDHEN, CDR2 SYDVKM. This CDR3 contains 13 residues.

The chain employs TRBV12-3 or TRBV12-4 and TRBJ1-2; 7 bases align to TRBD1. CDR3 length: 13 residues. J was trimmed by 8 bases and V by 7 bases; bases with no gene match: 10. Written as DNA, the CDR3 is TGTGCCAGCACCTCGACAGGGCTTCGCGGCTACACCTTC. Amino acids: CASTSTGLRGYTF.

The J gene is TRBJ2-2, the V gene TRBV6-5, with D hard to call. Trimming stripped 7 bases from V and 5 bases from J, with 8 bases between. The CDR3 length is 12 residues. The germline CDR1 and CDR2 sequences are MNHEY and SVGAGI. DNA for the CDR3: TGTGCCAGCAACAGTGGTACCGGGGAGCTGTTTTTT. Translating it yields CASNSGTGELFF.

The CDR3 DNA reads TGTGCCAGCAGATCTTGGGGGGCCACTCACTACGAGCAGTACTTC. This codes for CASRSWGATHYEQYF. The chain couples TRBV27 to TRBJ2-7; D is tentatively TRBD1 or TRBD2 (6 bases each). The V gene lost 6 bases and the J gene lost 3 bases, with 18 bases spanning the gap. The CDR3 sequence is 15 residues long. CDR1 and CDR2 from the germline V gene are MNHEY and SMNVEV (reference sequence).

This clone was seen a single time. This chain links TRBV10-3 with TRBJ2-3; 9 bases line up with TRBD2. J lost 2 bases, V lost 5 bases, and 8 bases had no gene match. The CDR3 has 16 amino acids. Germline V CDR1 and CDR2: ENHRY, SYGVKD. CDR3 sequence reads: CAISPLSGRTTDTQYF. The CDR3 nucleotides are TGTGCCATCAGTCCCCTAAGCGGGAGGACCACAGATACGCAGTATTTT.

The genes are TRBV2 and TRBJ1-3; no clear D. The germline V gene has CDR1 SNHLY and CDR2 FYNNEI. This CDR3 spans 19 amino acids. V was shortened by 4 bases and J by 0 bases, with 22 bases between the two germline ends. The CDR3 protein is CASSGRRANHIYSGNTIYF. In DNA form, the CDR3 reads TGTGCCAGCAGTGGTCGTAGGGCAAACCACATTTACTCTGGAAACACCATATATTTT.

The chain combines TRBV28 with TRBJ1-5; D may be TRBD1 (5 bases). Germline CDR1 reads MDHEN; CDR2 reads SYDVKM. CDR3 length equals 14 residues. Trimming removed 1 base at V and 5 bases at J, with 9 bases between. CDR3 sequence: CASSLFGGDQPQHF. The DNA of the CDR3 is TGTGCCAGCAGTTTATTCGGGGGTGATCAGCCCCAGCATTTT.

This sequence joins TRBV2 and TRBJ1-1; no definite D call. V lost 5 bases to trimming and J lost 3 bases, with 10 bases between them. Germline CDR1 reads SNHLY; CDR2 reads FYNNEI. The CDR3 runs 13 residues. The CDR3 DNA reads TGTGCCAGCAGTAAAGACGGATACACTGAAGCTTTCTTT. It yields the protein CASSKDGYTEAFF.

V and J are TRBV27 and TRBJ1-2, with D tentatively TRBD1 (6 bases). The CDR3 is 15 residues long. CDR1 and CDR2 (germline): MNHEY, SMNVEV (reference sequence). V shed 1 base and J shed 4 bases, with 13 bases lying between them. CDR3 sequence: CASSLYWGQSYGYTF. The CDR3 nucleotides are TGTGCCAGCAGTTTATATTGGGGGCAGAGCTATGGCTACACCTTC.

This chain connects TRBV12-1 to TRBJ2-2; the DNA was not used to check the table's D call, TRBD2. TRBV12-1 constitutes a pseudogene. CDR3 length equals 16 residues. The CDR3 sequence is CASSTSGLADTGELFF. CDR3 DNA: TGTGCCAGCAGCACTAGCGGGCTGGCTGACACCGGGGAGCTGTTTTTT.

The chain employs TRBV27 and TRBJ2-1; 11 bases match TRBD2. V shed 2 bases and J 10 bases; nucleotides not matched to a gene: 7. Per the germline V gene, CDR1 is MNHEY and CDR2 is SMNVEV (reference sequence). The CDR3 runs 15 residues. The CDR3 loop reads CASSLRLAGGREQFF. The CDR3 coding sequence is TGTGCCAGCAGTTTACGGCTAGCGGGAGGTAGGGAGCAGTTCTTC.

This CDR3 is CASSLLRGNTEAFF. The CDR3 DNA reads TGTGCCAGCAGCTTACTGAGGGGGAACACTGAAGCTTTCTTT. The chain couples TRBV11-2 to TRBJ1-1; D is possibly TRBD1 (5 bases). Trimming removed 2 bases from V and 1 base from J, with 8 bases in between. Per the germline V gene, CDR1 is SGHAT and CDR2 is FQNNGV. The CDR3 totals 14 residues.

CDR3 bases: TGTGCCAGCAGTTCGGTTTACTCTGGGGCCAACGTCCTGACTTTC. Protein sequence: CASSSVYSGANVLTF. The chain recombines TRBV6-5 with TRBJ2-6; D gene ambiguous. In germline, CDR1 is MNHEY, CDR2 SVGAGI. V was trimmed by 4 bases and J by 0 bases, leaving 7 bases between them. The CDR3 loop spans 15 amino acids.

V and J are TRBV20-1 and TRBJ1-3, with D unclear. Looked up from germline, CDR1 is DFQATT and CDR2 is SNEGSKA (reference sequence). The CDR3 covers 11 residues. Trimming took 1 base from V and 4 from J, leaving 2 bases between them. The CDR3 nucleotides read TGCAGTGCTAGAGGAGGAAACACCATATATTTT. This codes for CSARGGNTIYF.

The chain is built from TRBV7-9 and TRBJ1-1, with a weak D call TRBD1 (5 bases). The CDR3 has 15 amino acids. Trimming removed 5 bases at V and 3 bases at J, with 16 bases between. From germline, CDR1 is SEHNR and CDR2 FQNEAQ (reference sequence). As DNA, the CDR3 is TGTGCCAGCAGCCCCCCAGAGGGGAGTTACACTGAAGCTTTCTTT. Residues: CASSPPEGSYTEAFF.

This chain uses TRBV5-1 with TRBJ1-1; 7 bases line up with TRBD1. CDR1 and CDR2 (germline): SGHRS, YFSETQ. After removal of 5 bases from V and 0 bases from J, the junction contained 4 bases not matched to a gene. CDR3 size: 14 residues. The CDR3 loop reads CASREGAVNTEAFF. DNA for the CDR3: TGCGCCAGCAGGGAGGGGGCGGTGAACACTGAAGCTTTCTTT.

The chain joins TRBV19 to TRBJ2-1; TRBD2 agrees at 13 bases. V was clipped by 5 bases and J by 9 bases; unmatched bases: 7. CDR3 size: 15 residues. Germline V gene data show CDR1 as LNHDA and CDR2 as SQIVND (reference sequence). This CDR3 reads CASSPGLAGRGEQFF. The CDR3 bases are TGTGCCAGTAGTCCGGGACTAGCGGGAAGGGGTGAGCAGTTCTTC.

V usage is TRBV28 and J usage is TRBJ1-2; D gene uncertain. The CDR3 runs to 12 residues. Trimming removed 5 bases from V and 4 bases from J, with 8 bases in between. The germline CDR1 and CDR2 sequences are MDHEN and SYDVKM. CDR3 bases: TGTGCCAGCAGTAAAGACGGCTATGGCTACACCTTC. Protein product: CASSKDGYGYTF.

This chain links TRBV27 with TRBJ2-1; the match to TRBD2 covers 8 bases. V lost 5 bases and J lost 0; bases outside the gene matches: 3. The CDR3 extends over 15 amino acids. In germline, CDR1 is MNHEY, CDR2 SMNVEV (reference sequence). The CDR3 reads CASSAGTSSYNEQFF. Written as DNA, the CDR3 is TGTGCCAGCAGTGCCGGGACTAGCTCCTACAATGAGCAGTTCTTC.

V usage is TRBV30 and J usage is TRBJ2-1; D remains unclear. The CDR3 runs 13 residues. Germline-derived CDR1 and CDR2 are GTSNPN and SVGIG (reference sequence). The germline V and J ends were trimmed by 3 bases and 14 bases, with 20 bases remaining between them. The CDR3 region is CAWRTQGPSTEFF. CDR3 in DNA: TGTGCCTGGAGAACTCAAGGACCCTCGACCGAGTTCTTC. Full variable domain (rest looked up from reference TRBV30 and TRBJ2-1): SQTIHQWPATLVQPVGSPLSLECTVEGTSNPNLYWYRQAAGRGLQLLFYSVGIGQISSEVPQNLSASRPQDRQFILSSKKLLLSDSGFYLCAWRTQGPSTEFFGPGTRLTVL.

CDR3 amino acids: CASRTSGGGQETQYF. The DNA for the CDR3 is TGCGCCAGCCGGACTAGCGGGGGAGGGCAAGAGACCCAGTACTTC. This chain links TRBV5-1 with TRBJ2-5; 13 bases are a match to TRBD2. The CDR3 consists of 15 residues. The trim removed 7 bases at V and 2 bases at J, leaving 5 bases unmatched. Germline loops: CDR1 SGHRS, CDR2 YFSETQ.

The chain recombines TRBV28 with TRBJ1-5; 7 bases are a match to TRBD1. This CDR3 comprises 13 residues. From germline, CDR1 is MDHEN and CDR2 SYDVKM. With V trimmed by 5 bases and J by 7 bases, 5 bases remained unmatched. The DNA of the CDR3 is TGTGCCAGCAGTGACAGGGACGGGCAGCCCCAGCATTTT. Translated: CASSDRDGQPQHF.

The chain uses TRBV11-2 and TRBJ2-3; 10 bases map to TRBD1. CDR1 and CDR2 from the germline V gene are SGHAT and FQNNGV. The CDR3 contains 17 residues. Trimming cost V 4 bases and J 5 bases; bases outside gene matches: 12. CDR3 sequence (DNA): TGTGCCAGCAGCTCACCTCTTCCGGGACAGGGGTTAGATACGCAGTATTTT. This sequence encodes CASSSPLPGQGLDTQYF.

The rearrangement joins TRBV7-3 to TRBJ2-3, with TRBD1 identical over 7 bases. Germline-derived CDR1 and CDR2 are SGHTA and FQGTGA. V gave up 1 base and J gave up 1 base; unmatched junction bases: 2. CDR3 size: 15 residues. In nucleotides, the CDR3 is TGTGCCAGCAGCTTAATGGGGACAGGCACAGATACGCAGTATTTT. Protein product: CASSLMGTGTDTQYF.

The gene calls are TRBV11-2 and TRBJ1-3, with D possibly matching TRBD1 (6 bases). CDR1 and CDR2 from the germline V gene are SGHAT and FQNNGV. Trimming pared 3 bases from V and 5 bases from J, leaving 11 bases between. CDR3 size: 14 residues. CDR3 DNA sequence: TGTGCCAGCAGCTTTACGGGGGGCCGAAACACCATATATTTT. Its translation is CASSFTGGRNTIYF.

The rearrangement links TRBV27 to TRBJ1-2; a weak D match, TRBD1 (6 bases). V gave up 6 bases and J gave up 2 bases, with 16 bases separating them. Germline lookup yields CDR1 MNHEY and CDR2 SMNVEV (reference sequence). This CDR3 spans 15 amino acids. The CDR3 DNA reads TGTGCCAGCAGCCTAGGGGGGGACAACAACTATGGCTACACCTTC. It yields the protein CASSLGGDNNYGYTF.

The gene calls are TRBV10-3 and TRBJ1-5, with a tentative D call TRBD1 (6 bases). The CDR3 covers 12 residues. Between the trimmed V and J ends, which lost 9 bases and 3 bases, there was a span of 9 bases. From germline, CDR1 is ENHRY and CDR2 SYGVKD. The CDR3 bases are TGTGCCATACAGGGACTCAATCAGCCCCAGCATTTT. This translates into CAIQGLNQPQHF.

The chain has TRBV6-5 and TRBJ2-7; tentatively, D is TRBD2 (5 bases). The germline V gene has CDR1 MNHEY and CDR2 SVGAGI. The CDR3 covers 11 residues. The V and J ends lost 6 bases and 3 bases respectively, with 6 bases between them. The CDR3 coding sequence is TGTGCCAGCAGCGAGGGCTACGAGCAGTACTTC. It specifies CASSEGYEQYF.